Described below is a single TCR beta chain sequence and its context. Its antigen is undetermined. Between the trimmed V and J ends, which lost 9 bases and 4 bases, there was a span of 12 bases. The CDR3 length is 13 residues. CDR1 and CDR2 (germline): LNHDA, SQIVND (reference sequence). This sample was taken from a study of vaccination effects on CD4 cells after COVID-19. ViraFEST used viral peptide pools to expand antigen-specific CD4+ T cells before sequencing. Subsequent to a culture period of under 11 days, CD4+ T cells were isolated. Vaccinated participants had no history of SARS-CoV-2 infection and tested negative for nucleocapsid antibodies. TCRdb's copy holds only in-frame clones and misses some; the assay was immunoSEQ multiplex PCR. Found here are 35,000 to 50,000 clones, roughly 70% of them singletons; the top ten hold about 25%.

The chain uses TRBV19 and TRBJ1-4; D is undetermined. This TCR came from a human donor who received a COVID-19 vaccine. The specimen was CD4+ T cells from PBMCs cultured with HCoV-OC43 spike peptides, collected before COVID-19 vaccination. Subset given: HCoV-OC43 spike overlapping peptide pool stimulation. This CDR3 reads CASLLRNNEKLFF. The CDR3 region has the DNA TGTGCCAGCCTCCTGCGGAATAATGAAAAACTGTTTTTT.